One T cell receptor (beta chain) is described in this entry. These data originate in a study of blood T cell repertoires in COVID-19. Across the study: From the United States, Italy and Spain came samples of acute and convalescent COVID-19.

In the study's own analysis: Amplified reference gene primers provided the basis for estimating nucleated cell counts. Produced via immunoSEQ multiplex PCR; TCRdb's table is partial and in-frame only. The V and J calls and clone size are taken from that table; D and trimming were inferred from the DNA. The sample has roughly 290,000 clones, 90% seen once. CDR3 length: 15 residues. Germline V gene data show CDR1 as MDHEN and CDR2 as SYDVKM. V lost 0 bases and J 2 bases, leaving 11 bases between the germline ends. The Seattle site enrolled patients during active infection and followed them longitudinally.

Sequenced: peripheral blood. V is TRBV28 and J is TRBJ2-7, with D maybe TRBD1 (5 bases). The receptor was isolated from a woman aged 25 to 39 with COVID-19, enrolled during active disease. The CDR3 spells CASSLWQDTAYEQYF. As DNA, the CDR3 is TGTGCCAGCAGTTTATGGCAGGACACAGCCTACGAGCAGTACTTC.